These 21 T cell receptor beta chains originate from one sample sequenced in a study of cytomegalovirus exposure and HLA in healthy donors. The PCR contained 60 Vbeta and 13 Jbeta primers. Clones were read by immunoSEQ multiplex PCR, and TCRdb kept only the in-frame ones, dropping some. The data contain about 140,000 clones, roughly three quarters of them seen just once; the ten biggest clones take up 3% to 4%. The source material was PBMCs. All receptors derive from a female donor in good health and CMV-seronegative.

This clone is a singleton in its sample. The J gene is TRBJ2-7, the V gene TRBV6-5; 7 nucleotides match TRBD2. With V trimmed by 2 bases and J by 4 bases, 8 bases remained unmatched. Germline V gene lookup returns CDR1 MNHEY and CDR2 SVGAGI. The CDR3 extends over 15 amino acids. CDR3 in amino acids: CASSYGGGAGYEQYF. The CDR3 bases are TGTGCCAGCAGTTACGGGGGAGGGGCCGGATACGAGCAGTACTTC.

The V and J genes are TRBV6-1 and TRBJ2-7, with 8 bases identical to TRBD1. Losses at the gene ends were 8 bases for V and 7 bases for J; bases not matched to a gene: 10. This CDR3 has 13 residues. Germline V lookup: CDR1 MNHNS, CDR2 SASEGT. The CDR3 protein is CASCSRTGKEQYF. The CDR3 bases are TGTGCCAGCTGTTCCAGGACAGGGAAAGAGCAGTACTTC.

V is TRBV11-3 and J is TRBJ2-5; TRBD1 matches 10 bases. This CDR3 is built from 16 residues. Germline-derived CDR1 and CDR2 are SGHNT and YENEEA. The V segment lost 5 bases and the J segment 1 base; nucleotides outside the gene matches: 7. As DNA, the CDR3 is TGTGCCAGCAGCGTCCGACAGGGGGCTATCCAAGAGACCCAGTACTTC. Translating it yields CASSVRQGAIQETQYF.

This clone was detected once. The rearrangement joins TRBV30 to TRBJ1-2, with a weak D call TRBD1 (5 bases). The CDR3 is 10 residues long. CDR1 GTSNPN and CDR2 SVGIG come from the germline V gene (reference sequence). The germline V and J ends were trimmed by 8 bases and 7 bases, with 11 bases remaining between them. The CDR3 here is CAQRTIGYTF. CDR3 bases: TGTGCCCAGAGGACAATTGGCTACACCTTC.

The chain carries TRBV7-2 and TRBJ2-7, with 11 nucleotides matching TRBD2. The CDR3 spans 16 residues. The germline V gene encodes CDR1 SGHTA and CDR2 FQGNSA. Trimming took 3 bases from V and 3 from J; bases not matched to a gene: 7. The CDR3: CASSFLAGGFSYEQYF. The DNA for the CDR3 is TGTGCCAGCAGCTTTCTAGCGGGAGGCTTTAGCTACGAGCAGTACTTC.

The chain couples TRBV6-4 to TRBJ2-1; 9 bases are shared with TRBD2. Germline V lookup: CDR1 MRHNA, CDR2 SNTAGT. The V gene end was trimmed by 6 bases and the J gene end by 7 bases; junction bases not matched to a gene: 10. The length of the CDR3 is 15 residues. The CDR3 reads CASSAIAGAFNEQFF. Here the CDR3 DNA reads TGTGCCAGCAGCGCCATAGCGGGAGCCTTTAATGAGCAGTTCTTC.

CDR3 region: CASSALSGGETQYF. The CDR3, as DNA: TGTGCCAGCAGCGCGCTTAGCGGGGGGGAGACCCAGTACTTC. The gene calls are TRBV7-9 and TRBJ2-5; TRBD2 matches at 10 bases. Germline loops: CDR1 SEHNR, CDR2 FQNEAQ (reference sequence). The CDR3 has 14 amino acids. V lost 5 bases and J lost 5; bases outside the gene matches: 5.

The chain uses TRBV5-1 and TRBJ2-7, with a possible D match to TRBD1 (6 bases). Trimming cost V 2 bases and J 2 bases, with 11 bases left between them. Germline V lookup: CDR1 SGHRS, CDR2 YFSETQ. The CDR3 length is 14 residues. The DNA for the CDR3 is TGCGCCAGCAGCTTCACAGGGCTGGCCTACGAGCAGTACTTC. Protein: CASSFTGLAYEQYF.

The J gene is TRBJ2-3, the V gene TRBV9; D remains ambiguous. The germline gives CDR1 SGDLS, CDR2 YYNGEE. V was trimmed by 4 bases and J by 0 bases, leaving 9 bases between them. This CDR3 contains 14 residues. The CDR3 region has the DNA TGTGCCAGCAGCTCCCCCCCGAGCACAGATACGCAGTATTTT. Amino acid sequence: CASSSPPSTDTQYF.

V gene TRBV6-1 combines with J gene TRBJ2-7; possible D gene TRBD1, 5 bases. Germline V lookup: CDR1 MNHNS, CDR2 SASEGT. The CDR3 runs to 13 residues. Trimming removed 2 bases at V and 4 bases at J, with 9 bases between. The CDR3 DNA follows: TGTGCCAGCAGTGAAACGACAGTATACGAGCAGTACTTC. The encoded protein is CASSETTVYEQYF.

The sample holds one count of this clone. The chain employs TRBV5-1 and TRBJ2-7; maybe TRBD2 (6 bases). This CDR3 spans 15 amino acids. V shed 3 bases and J shed 3 bases, with 16 bases lying between them. Germline V CDR1 and CDR2: SGHRS, YFSETQ. CDR3 nucleotides: TGCGCCAGCAGCTGGGACTGGGCGTCCGGCTACGAGCAGTACTTC. It yields the protein CASSWDWASGYEQYF.

This rearrangement joins TRBV5-8 to TRBJ2-7; the match to TRBD2 covers 8 bases. CDR3 size: 16 residues. V was pared by 4 bases and J by 4 bases, with 13 bases of the junction left unmatched. CDR1 and CDR2 from the germline V gene are SGHTS and YDEGEE. The CDR3 here is CASSPLGGAYDYEQYF. The CDR3 bases are TGTGCCAGCAGCCCCCTCGGGGGGGCTTACGATTACGAGCAGTACTTC.

The V gene is TRBV7-2, the J gene TRBJ1-5, with TRBD1 matching over 8 bases. Germline V gene lookup returns CDR1 SGHTA and CDR2 FQGNSA. V trimming: 3 bases; J trimming: 6 bases; junction bases outside the gene matches: 7. The CDR3 is 15 residues long. The CDR3 is CASSFDRGGSQPQHF. The CDR3 DNA reads TGTGCCAGCAGCTTCGACAGGGGAGGAAGTCAGCCCCAGCATTTT.

With respect to this clone: Distinct nucleotide sequences in the sample also encode this CDR3. The V gene is TRBV28, the J gene TRBJ2-7; possibly TRBD1 for D (5 bases). The V gene's germline CDR1 is MDHEN and CDR2 SYDVKM. The V end lost 6 bases, the J end lost 7 bases, and 10 bases lay between the germline ends. The CDR3 spans 11 residues. The DNA for the CDR3 is TGTGCCAGCAGAAAGGACAATGAGCAGTACTTC. It is translated as CASRKDNEQYF.

The V gene is TRBV4-1, the J gene TRBJ1-5; perhaps TRBD1 as D (5 bases). Deletions cut 1 base from V and 7 bases from J, with 8 bases between. Germline loops: CDR1 MGHRA, CDR2 YSYEKL. CDR3 size: 13 residues. Here the CDR3 reads CASSQGGTQPQHF. DNA for the CDR3: TGCGCCAGCAGCCAAGGCGGGACGCAGCCCCAGCATTTT.

The chain is built from TRBV5-8 and TRBJ1-2; no definite D call. The CDR3 has 12 amino acids. The germline V gene encodes CDR1 SGHTS and CDR2 YDEGEE. V lost 7 bases to trimming and J lost 1 base, with 8 bases between them. The CDR3 DNA is TGTGCCAGCGGTCGAGATAACTATGGCTACACCTTC. Its protein product is CASGRDNYGYTF.

The V gene is TRBV27, the J gene TRBJ1-1; TRBD1 might be the D (5 bases). CDR1 is MNHEY and CDR2 is SMNVEV in the germline V gene (reference sequence). The length of the CDR3 is 13 residues. Trimming pared 5 bases from V and 8 bases from J, leaving 15 bases between. The DNA of the CDR3 is TGTGCCAGCAGTCCCTCAACAGGATCCGAAGCTTTCTTT. This sequence encodes CASSPSTGSEAFF.

The chain has TRBV5-6 and TRBJ2-5; D is perhaps TRBD2 (6 bases). V lost 0 bases and J 11 bases, leaving 11 bases between the germline ends. Germline lookup yields CDR1 SGHDT and CDR2 YYEEEE. The CDR3 sequence is 12 residues long. CDR3 nucleotides: TGTGCCAGCAGCTTGGTTTCGGGGGAGCAGTACTTC. Translating it yields CASSLVSGEQYF.

This chain joins TRBV5-8 and TRBJ2-1; possibly TRBD2 for D (5 bases). The CDR3 loop spans 15 amino acids. The V gene lost 2 bases and the J gene lost 2 bases, with 11 bases spanning the gap. Germline CDR1 reads SGHTS; CDR2 reads YDEGEE. CDR3 bases: TGTGCCAGCAGCTTCGCGGGCGCGGCCTACAATGAGCAGTTCTTC. Its protein product is CASSFAGAAYNEQFF.

The J gene is TRBJ1-4, the V gene TRBV2; TRBD1 matches 9 bases. This CDR3 is 16 amino acids long. After removal of 7 bases from V and 10 bases from J, the junction contained 16 bases not matched to a gene. Germline lookup yields CDR1 SNHLY and CDR2 FYNNEI. CDR3: CASTTRGGTGNRKLFF. The CDR3 bases are TGTGCCAGCACCACAAGGGGGGGGACAGGGAACCGAAAACTGTTTTTT.

This clone was found a few times. The chain combines TRBV29-1 with TRBJ1-1; tentative D call: TRBD1 (6 bases). Germline V lookup: CDR1 SQVTM, CDR2 ANQGSEA. This CDR3 has 14 amino acids. Trimming took off 6 bases at V and 2 bases at J, with 16 bases between the two ends. The CDR3 spells CSVGSGTRNTEAFF. The DNA for the CDR3 is TGCAGCGTAGGGTCCGGGACAAGAAACACTGAAGCTTTCTTT.